This is a list of T cell receptor beta chains from one sample in a study of low-dose radiotherapy and immunotherapy resistance in tumors. Each CDR3 protein gets one entry after TCRdb re-called the reads with MiXCR. This sample carries 80,000 to 95,000 distinct CDR3 sequences, 9.4% of them seen once, and the ten largest clones take around 0.96%. Sample: PBMCs, taken before treatment. These receptors were collected from a male donor with prostate cancer. CDR3s include the opening cysteine and the closing phenylalanine or tryptophan. The D gene is left open where the match is weak. Where a row states a size, it is once, few, many or the class of an expanded clone; other rows omit it.

>NA|many|TRBJ1-5|TRBV28
CASRLPGVQPQHF
TGTGCCAGCAGGTTACCAGGGGTGCAGCCCCAGCATTTT
>NA|many|TRBJ2-5|TRBV28
CASSPRLLHQETQYF
TGTGCCAGCAGTCCCCGGTTACTCCACCAGGAGACCCAGTACTTC
>NA|many|TRBJ2-1|TRBV5-6
CASSLGGLSYNEQFF
TGTGCCAGCAGCTTGGGTGGACTGTCTTACAATGAGCAGTTCTTC
>NA|many|TRBJ2-5|TRBV20-1
CSARASSGKQETQYF
TGCAGTGCTAGAGCATCGTCGGGGAAACAAGAGACCCAGTACTTC
>NA|many|TRBJ2-5|TRBV14
CASSPFDSQETQYF
TGTGCCAGCAGCCCGTTCGACAGCCAAGAGACCCAGTACTTC
>TRBD1|few|TRBJ2-3|TRBV5-1
CASSAGTGGSLSSTDTQYF
TGCGCCAGCAGCGCCGGGACAGGGGGCAGTCTTTCTAGCACAGATACGCAGTATTTT
>TRBD1|many|TRBJ2-7|TRBV28
CASTSQRTGSYEQYF
TGTGCCAGCACTTCTCAACGGACAGGATCCTACGAGCAGTACTTC
>NA|many|TRBJ1-3|TRBV5-5
CASSYDINSGNTIYF
TGTGCCAGCAGCTACGACATCAACTCTGGAAACACCATATATTTT
>NA|many|TRBJ2-5|TRBV28
CASSLIIGSGVETQYF
TGTGCCAGCAGTTTAATTATAGGTTCGGGGGTAGAGACCCAGTACTTC
>TRBD2|medium-sized|TRBJ2-1|TRBV10-3
CAISEGSSGSRNEQFF
TGTGCCATCAGTGAGGGGTCTAGCGGGAGTCGAAATGAGCAGTTCTTC
>TRBD1|NA|TRBJ1-2|TRBV20-1
CSARGPGTGNYGYTF
TGCAGTGCTAGGGGTCCCGGGACAGGGAACTATGGCTACACCTTC
>TRBD2|once|TRBJ2-1|TRBV7-8
CASSTRTSGYNEQFF
TGTGCCAGCAGCACCCGGACTAGCGGATACAATGAGCAGTTCTTC
>NA|NA|TRBJ2-6|TRBV19
CASSMTSGANVLTF
TGTGCCAGTAGTATGACATCTGGGGCCAACGTCCTGACTTTC
>TRBD1|many|TRBJ2-7|TRBV28
CASGTGPYEQYF
TGTGCCAGTGGGACAGGACCCTACGAGCAGTACTTC
>TRBD1|many|TRBJ1-1|TRBV5-4
CASRTGTENTEAFF
TGTGCCAGCAGGACCGGGACAGAGAACACTGAAGCTTTCTTT
>NA|NA|TRBJ2-7|TRBV18
CASSPGQAWSEQYF
TGTGCCAGCTCACCGGGGCAGGCTTGGTCCGAGCAGTACTTC
>TRBD1|many|TRBJ2-7|TRBV6-6
CASRRGQWSYEQYF
TGTGCCAGCAGAAGGGGACAGTGGTCATACGAGCAGTACTTC
>TRBD2|many|TRBJ2-1|TRBV4-3
CASSQGLAGVRYEQFF
TGCGCCAGCAGCCAGGGACTAGCGGGAGTTAGGTATGAGCAGTTCTTC
>NA|many|TRBJ2-3|TRBV10-3
CAISADRTDTQYF
TGTGCCATCAGTGCGGACCGCACAGATACGCAGTATTTT
>NA|many|TRBJ2-7|TRBV28
CASSWDEGRYEQYF
TGTGCCAGCAGTTGGGACGAGGGTCGGTACGAGCAGTACTTC
>NA|many|TRBJ2-6|TRBV7-8
CASSNRGGSGANVLTF
TGTGCCAGTTCCAACAGGGGGGGCTCTGGGGCCAACGTCCTGACTTTC
>NA|NA|TRBJ2-5|TRBV20-1
CSARDLTSSQETQYF
TGCAGTGCTAGAGATCTTACGAGTTCCCAAGAGACCCAGTACTTC
>TRBD1|many|TRBJ2-2|TRBV4-1
CASSQALQGGRTGELFF
TGCGCCAGCAGCCAAGCTTTACAGGGGGGAAGGACCGGGGAGCTGTTTTTT
>TRBD1|many|TRBJ1-3|TRBV28
CASMNPTGRGSGNTIYF
TGTGCCAGCATGAATCCGACAGGGAGAGGATCCGGAAACACCATATATTTT
>NA|few|TRBJ2-7|TRBV18
CASSGRGLEQYF
TGTGCCAGCTCGGGCCGGGGACTCGAGCAGTACTTC
>TRBD1|many|TRBJ2-7|TRBV7-2
CASSGQGASYEQYF
TGTGCCAGCAGCGGACAGGGGGCTTCCTACGAGCAGTACTTC
>TRBD1|NA|TRBJ2-7|TRBV12-3/TRBV12-4
CASHAAGGEQYF
TGTGCCAGCCATGCGGCAGGGGGCGAGCAGTACTTC
>NA|many|TRBJ2-2|TRBV7-2
CASSLGGGRGSGELFF
TGTGCCAGCAGCTTGGGAGGCGGGCGGGGCAGCGGGGAGCTGTTTTTT
>TRBD1|many|TRBJ1-2|TRBV28
CASSHGTGGDYGYTF
TGTGCCAGCAGTCACGGGACAGGGGGCGACTATGGCTACACCTTC
>TRBD1|many|TRBJ2-7|TRBV6-2/TRBV6-3
CASSGPGTGVYEQYF
TGTGCCAGCAGTGGCCCCGGGACAGGGGTGTACGAGCAGTACTTC